The sequence of this T cell receptor (beta chain) was determined in a study of blood T cell repertoires in COVID-19 (TCRdb year 2020). As for the study more broadly: The collaborator samples originated in the United States, Italy and Spain and spanned the acute and convalescent phases of COVID-19. The prospective study material was composed of cDNA or gDNA derived from T cells, B-cell-depleted T cells, or PBMCs. Subjects who had been exposed to COVID-19, were actively infected with it, or had recovered from it provided the deeply sampled blood TCRbeta repertoires that made up the dataset. The repertoires were made available in a free public database intended to serve as a resource for research on the immune response to SARS-CoV-2. The samples were drawn from two sources: the first 160 participants of the ongoing ImmuneRACE study, and fewer than 1,500 subjects contributed by 6 global collaborators. The sample metadata nearly always contained a de-identified subject ID, COVID-19 status, age in years and sex. Where HLA class I and class II types were available, the types were taken from metadata supplied by the sample provider, not from assay-based typing. What the study reported, not specific to this receptor: The amount of clinical and demographic metadata varied by source and participant and was provided uncurated.

Regarding this clone: The specificity of this receptor is unknown. No much larger clonotype is one base removed from it; base qualities were not supplied.

Each collaborating institution followed its own protocols to collect whole blood in K2EDTA tubes. For TCRbeta analysis, collaborator samples were shipped as frozen whole blood, as isolated PBMCs, or as DNA extracted from either sample type. Ends trimmed: V by 7 bases, J by 7 bases; bases unmatched to a gene: 12. The CDR3 sequence holds 15 residues, the cysteine and phenylalanine included. The kept DNA is CDR3 alone, 45 bases in frame from the first base. The germline V gene encodes CDR1 SNHLY and CDR2 FYNNEI. The immunoSEQ Assay, a bias-controlled multiplex PCR, was used to amplify TCRbeta CDR3 regions from genomic DNA. In the source study's methods: Nucleated cell counts per sample were estimated from amplification of reference gene primers within the assay. Sequence reads were collapsed and filtered to measure the absolute abundance of every unique TCRbeta CDR3 rearrangement. Productive Simpson clonality was computed per sample as the square root of Simpson's diversity index over productive rearrangements. The immuneACCESS repertoire file appears here via TCRdb, limited to in-frame rearrangements. These files lack a portion of the clones; in checked studies, under half of the deficit traces to unresolved V genes, and the cause of the others is not known. The D gene and trimming were derived from the DNA, and the V and J assignments and clone size from that table. Recorded for this sample are 100,000 to 150,000 clones; approximately 88% of them occurred a single time. Clones ranked in the top ten supply 10% of the sample.

What was sequenced was peripheral blood. The sequence was collected from a man aged 45-65 years with acute or convalescent COVID-19. The rearrangement joined TRBV2 to TRBJ1-4; 7 junctional bases match TRBD1. At the DNA level, the sequence is TGTGCCAGCAAACAAGGGGGCGCGGGGGGTGAAAAACTGTTTTTT. This encodes CASKQGGAGGEKLFF.